This TCR beta chain appears in the sequencing data of a study of T cells in Graves' hyperthyroidism and ophthalmopathy. Graves' hyperthyroidism showing no ophthalmopathy progression within 18 months was considered stable. Overall study results and limits: Onset of ophthalmopathy came a median roughly 6 months after the model predicted it. A 13 V-J signature model discriminated ophthalmopathy versus stable hyperthyroidism.

V gave up 4 bases and J gave up 2 bases; unmatched junction bases: 8. Per the germline V gene, CDR1 is SGHTA and CDR2 is FQGNSA. The CDR3 runs 15 residues. Points on this clonotype: Its specificity is not known.

Amplification of TCR beta CDR3 regions used RNA as the template. RT-PCR in the first round (using the HTBI primer set) targeted the TCR CDR3. TCRdb processed the multiplex PCR reads anew with MiXCR; each CDR3 protein has one entry. The data show under 700,000 distinct CDR3 sequences, 46% seen once. Specimen: peripheral blood or thyroid tissue (not recorded which). The rearrangement joins TRBV7-2 to TRBJ2-7; TRBD2 matches 7 bases. The receptor comes from a woman between 18 and 29 years old with Graves' hyperthyroidism. The CDR3 loop reads CASSSLLAATYEQYF. As DNA, the CDR3 is TGTGCCAGCAGCTCCCTGCTAGCGGCAACCTACGAGCAGTACTTC. Looking up the rest from reference TRBV7-2 and TRBJ2-7 gives the full variable domain: GAGVSQSPSNKVTEKGKDVELRCDPISGHTALYWYRQSLGQGLEFLIYFQGNSAPDKSGLPSDRFSAERTGGSVSTLTIQRTQQEDSAVYLCASSSLLAATYEQYFGPGTRLTVT.